Below, 22 T cell receptor beta chains from the same sample are listed, as sequenced in a study of T cell changes during pregnancy in multiple sclerosis. Data came from immunoSEQ multiplex PCR; TCRdb stores just in-frame clones and leaves some out. The sample consists of about 64,000 clones, roughly 88% of them appearing once. Sample: peripheral blood, taken in the second trimester of pregnancy. Receptor source: a female donor with multiple sclerosis, enrolled in a pregnancy study.

This rearrangement joins TRBV6-5 to TRBJ2-7; a possible D gene is TRBD1 (6 bases). Trimming removed 2 bases from V and 3 bases from J, with 11 bases in between. Per germline, CDR1 MNHEY and CDR2 SVGAGI. The CDR3 is made up of 14 amino acids. CDR3 DNA: TGTGCCAGCAGTTACCAGGGGCAGGTCTACGAGCAGTACTTC. Translation gives CASSYQGQVYEQYF.

The chain has TRBV7-3 and TRBJ2-1, with 8 bases matching TRBD1. The germline CDR1 and CDR2 sequences are SGHTA and FQGTGA. The CDR3 has 13 amino acids. The ends lost 5 bases at V and 6 bases at J; junction bases unmatched: 3. CDR3 nucleotides: TGTGCCAGCAGCCAAACAGGGGGCAATGAGCAGTTCTTC. This gives the protein CASSQTGGNEQFF.

This chain uses TRBV18 with TRBJ2-7; 7 bases line up with TRBD1. V lost 3 bases to trimming and J lost 5 bases; unmatched junction nucleotides: 10. Germline CDR1 is KGHSH and CDR2 is LQKENI. CDR3 length equals 15 residues. The CDR3 region is CASSPQSGDSDEQYF. The CDR3 coding sequence is TGTGCCAGCTCACCCCAATCCGGGGACAGTGACGAGCAGTACTTC. The full variable domain, with the rest looked up from reference TRBV18 and TRBJ2-7, is NAGVMQNPRHLVRRRGQEARLRCSPMKGHSHVYWYRQLPEEGLKFMVYLQKENIIDESGMPKERFSAEFPKEGPSILRIQQVVRGDSAAYFCASSPQSGDSDEQYFGPGTRLTVT.

The gene calls are TRBV5-4 and TRBJ2-5, with 9 bases that match TRBD2. The CDR3 spans 14 residues. The ends lost 4 bases at V and 5 bases at J; junction bases unmatched: 6. Germline V lookup: CDR1 SGHNT, CDR2 YYREEE (reference sequence). The CDR3 DNA reads TGTGCCAGCAGCCCCACAACTAGCGGGGAGACCCAGTACTTC. Its translation: CASSPTTSGETQYF.

The chain uses TRBV11-3 and TRBJ2-4, with 11 bases matching TRBD1. J gave up 4 bases and V 5 bases, and 7 bases lay outside the gene matches. Germline V gene data show CDR1 as SGHNT and CDR2 as YENEEA. The CDR3 runs to 16 residues. This CDR3 reads CASSAGQGAGKNIQYF. The CDR3 bases are TGTGCCAGCAGCGCCGGACAGGGGGCCGGTAAAAACATTCAGTACTTC.

The chain combines TRBV6-5 with TRBJ1-3; a possible D gene is TRBD1 (5 bases). Germline values: CDR1 MNHEY, CDR2 SVGAGI. Between the trimmed V and J ends, which lost 6 bases and 3 bases, there was a span of 12 bases. The CDR3 runs 14 residues. CDR3 region: CASRPDRIGNTIYF. The CDR3 DNA reads as TGTGCCAGCAGGCCCGACAGAATTGGAAACACCATATATTTT.

The chain joins TRBV6-5 to TRBJ1-1; the match to TRBD1 covers 7 bases. The CDR3 is made up of 14 amino acids. Looked up from germline, CDR1 is MNHEY and CDR2 is SVGAGI. V was clipped by 7 bases and J by 7 bases; unmatched bases: 12. The CDR3 nucleotides are TGTGCCAGCACTTCGCGGACAAGGGGGCTTGAAGCTTTCTTT. Protein: CASTSRTRGLEAFF.

V gene TRBV29-1 combines with J gene TRBJ2-7; D is uncertain. Trimming took 7 bases from V and 0 from J, leaving 13 bases between them. Germline V CDR1 and CDR2: SQVTM, ANQGSEA. This CDR3 comprises 13 residues. The CDR3 is CSATITGSYEQYF. The CDR3 region has the DNA TGCAGCGCCACCATAACGGGCTCCTACGAGCAGTACTTC.

The rearrangement joins TRBV7-2 to TRBJ1-5; 7 bases match TRBD1. The CDR3 sequence is 15 residues long. With V trimmed by 5 bases and J by 7 bases, 11 bases remained unmatched. From germline, CDR1 is SGHTA and CDR2 FQGNSA. The CDR3 region is CASSPPDRARQPQHF. In nucleotides, the CDR3 is TGTGCCAGCAGCCCCCCCGACAGGGCTAGGCAGCCCCAGCATTTT. Full variable domain (rest looked up from reference TRBV7-2 and TRBJ1-5): GAGVSQSPSNKVTEKGKDVELRCDPISGHTALYWYRQSLGQGLEFLIYFQGNSAPDKSGLPSDRFSAERTGGSVSTLTIQRTQQEDSAVYLCASSPPDRARQPQHFGDGTRLSIL.

This chain joins TRBV5-1 and TRBJ1-1; 7 positions match TRBD1. Trimming at V came to 3 bases and at J to 1 base, leaving 6 bases not matched to a gene. The CDR3 is made up of 15 amino acids. Germline V gene sequence: CDR1 SGHRS, CDR2 YFSETQ. This chain's CDR3 is CASSSFSGGNTEAFF. DNA of the CDR3: TGCGCCAGCAGCTCTTTCTCAGGGGGGAACACTGAAGCTTTCTTT.

The chain couples TRBV5-4 to TRBJ2-5; D gene ambiguous. Looked up from germline, CDR1 is SGHNT and CDR2 is YYREEE (reference sequence). There are 13 residues in the CDR3. V was pared by 2 bases and J by 5 bases, with 10 bases between. Written as DNA, the CDR3 is TGTGCCAGCAGCTTATCCCACGCGGAGACCCAGTACTTC. Protein: CASSLSHAETQYF.

This chain uses TRBV6-5 with TRBJ1-6; 8 positions match TRBD1. The CDR3 is 15 amino acids. After removal of 2 bases from V and 9 bases from J, the junction contained 6 bases not matched to a gene. CDR1 and CDR2 (germline): MNHEY, SVGAGI. The CDR3 nucleotides read TGTGCCAGCAGTTACCGAGACAGGGGAGGTTCACCCCTCCACTTT. Translated: CASSYRDRGGSPLHF.

The V and J genes are TRBV10-3 and TRBJ1-1, with D possibly matching TRBD1 (5 bases). The CDR3 length is 14 residues. V was pared by 1 base and J by 3 bases, with 9 bases between. CDR1 ENHRY and CDR2 SYGVKD come from the germline V gene. Here the CDR3 DNA reads TGTGCCATCAGTGAGTTGGACACCTACACTGAAGCTTTCTTT. It specifies CAISELDTYTEAFF.

The genes are TRBV27 and TRBJ2-7; no firm D call. This CDR3 has 14 residues. Germline lookup yields CDR1 MNHEY and CDR2 SMNVEV (reference sequence). V lost 2 bases and J lost 3, with 11 bases in between. The DNA of the CDR3 is TGTGCCAGCAGTTTACGGCGGAGTAACTACGAGCAGTACTTC. Residues: CASSLRRSNYEQYF.

V gene TRBV6-5 combines with J gene TRBJ1-1, with D unresolved. V shed 0 bases and J shed 3 bases, with 11 bases lying between them. Looked up from germline, CDR1 is MNHEY and CDR2 is SVGAGI. This CDR3 contains 15 residues. The CDR3 sequence: CASSYSGRPYTEAFF. The DNA of the CDR3 is TGTGCCAGCAGTTACTCGGGCCGTCCCTACACTGAAGCTTTCTTT.

This clone was recorded a few times. CDR3 region: CASSPGTGGGYGYTF. In nucleotides, the CDR3 is TGTGCCAGCAGCCCCGGGACAGGGGGCGGCTATGGCTACACCTTC. The V and J genes are TRBV6-4 and TRBJ1-2; 12 bases are a match to TRBD1. V lost 6 bases to trimming and J lost 4 bases; unmatched junction nucleotides: 6. Germline V gives CDR1 MRHNA, CDR2 SNTAGT. The CDR3 is 15 residues long.

This chain connects TRBV2 to TRBJ2-3; D is ambiguous. Germline CDR1 reads SNHLY; CDR2 reads FYNNEI. V lost 3 bases and J lost 5, with 9 bases in between. The CDR3 totals 13 residues. Here the CDR3 reads CASSDERLDTQYF. The CDR3, as DNA: TGTGCCAGCAGTGATGAGCGATTAGATACGCAGTATTTT. Combining the CDR3 with reference TRBV2 and TRBJ2-3 gives the whole variable domain EPEVTQTPSHQVTQMGQEVILRCVPISNHLYFYWYRQILGQKVEFLVSFYNNEISEKSEIFDDQFSVERPDGSNFTLKIRSTKLEDSAMYFCASSDERLDTQYFGPGTRLTVL.

The chain recombines TRBV4-1 with TRBJ2-7; 9 nucleotides agree with TRBD2. Germline CDR1 is MGHRA and CDR2 is YSYEKL. Trimming removed 0 bases from V and 3 bases from J; junction bases left unmatched: 15. The CDR3 has 19 residues. Written as DNA, the CDR3 is TGCGCCAGCAGCCAAGATAGGTTGCGGGGGGGTAAAATCGACTACGAGCAGTACTTC. Its translation: CASSQDRLRGGKIDYEQYF.

The J gene is TRBJ1-5, the V gene TRBV15, with no clear D. The V gene lost 5 bases and the J gene lost 7 bases, with 12 bases spanning the gap. The CDR3 runs 13 residues. The germline V gene has CDR1 LNHNV and CDR2 YYDKDF (reference sequence). Written as DNA, the CDR3 is TGTGCCACCAGCCACGGGGTCGGGCAGCCCCAGCATTTT. This encodes CATSHGVGQPQHF.

The chain is built from TRBV2 and TRBJ1-1, with 7 bases matching TRBD1. The CDR3 covers 13 residues. Germline V gene sequence: CDR1 SNHLY, CDR2 FYNNEI. J lost 5 bases, V lost 7 bases, and 7 bases had no gene match. CDR3 sequence reads: CASTRGLGTEAFF. The CDR3 coding sequence is TGTGCCAGCACCAGGGGGTTAGGGACTGAAGCTTTCTTT.

Turning to this clone: An end of the junction does not agree with germline; a read error may underlie this. The chain couples TRBV7-7 to TRBJ2-3; 7 positions match TRBD2. Germline V gives CDR1 SSHAT, CDR2 FNYEAQ (reference sequence). This CDR3 is 12 amino acids long. As DNA, the CDR3 is TGTGCTAGCAGCTCTGGGGAGGGTACGCAGTATTTT. As protein: CASSSGEGTQYF.

The chain carries TRBV7-2 and TRBJ2-6; D not resolved. The ends were cut back, 1 base at V and 0 bases at J, with 7 bases in the middle. Looked up from germline, CDR1 is SGHTA and CDR2 is FQGNSA. There are 16 residues in the CDR3. In nucleotides, the CDR3 is TGTGCCAGCAGCTTAGGGAGTGGCTCTGGGGCCAACGTCCTGACTTTC. Translating it yields CASSLGSGSGANVLTF.